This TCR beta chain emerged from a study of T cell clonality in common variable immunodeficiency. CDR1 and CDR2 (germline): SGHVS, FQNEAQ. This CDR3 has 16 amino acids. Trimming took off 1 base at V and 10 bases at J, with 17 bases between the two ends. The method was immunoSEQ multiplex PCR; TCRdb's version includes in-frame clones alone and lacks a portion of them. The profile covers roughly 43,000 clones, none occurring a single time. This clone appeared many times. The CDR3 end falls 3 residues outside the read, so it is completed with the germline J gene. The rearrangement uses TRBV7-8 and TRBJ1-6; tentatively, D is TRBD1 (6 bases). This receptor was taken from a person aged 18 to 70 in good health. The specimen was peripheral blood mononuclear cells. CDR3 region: CASSLVGGARGSPLHF. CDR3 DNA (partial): TGTGCCAGCAGCTTAGTCGGGGGGGCGCGGGGCTCACCC.